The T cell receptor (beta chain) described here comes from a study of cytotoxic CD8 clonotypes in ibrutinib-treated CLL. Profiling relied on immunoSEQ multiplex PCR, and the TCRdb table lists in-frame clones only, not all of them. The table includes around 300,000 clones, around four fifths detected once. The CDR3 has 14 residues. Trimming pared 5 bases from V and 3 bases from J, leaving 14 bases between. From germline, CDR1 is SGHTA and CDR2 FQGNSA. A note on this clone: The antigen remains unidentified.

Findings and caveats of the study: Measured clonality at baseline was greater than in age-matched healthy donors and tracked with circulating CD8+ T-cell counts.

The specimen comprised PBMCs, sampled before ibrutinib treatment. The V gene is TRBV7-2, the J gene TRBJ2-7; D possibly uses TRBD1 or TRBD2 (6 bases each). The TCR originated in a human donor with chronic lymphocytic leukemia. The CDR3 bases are TGTGCCAGCAGCATAGGGGGGACTTACTACGAGCAGTACTTC. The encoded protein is CASSIGGTYYEQYF. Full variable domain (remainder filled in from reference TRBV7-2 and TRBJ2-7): GAGVSQSPSNKVTEKGKDVELRCDPISGHTALYWYRQSLGQGLEFLIYFQGNSAPDKSGLPSDRFSAERTGGSVSTLTIQRTQQEDSAVYLCASSIGGTYYEQYFGPGTRLTVT.